This entry concerns a single T cell receptor beta chain. This sample stems from a study of control samples from healthy donors and cancer patients. TCRdb keeps only in-frame clones here, not all; method: immunoSEQ multiplex PCR. The data show 150,000 or so clones, with just under 95% seen just once and about 14% held by the top ten. Trimming removed 3 bases at V and 0 bases at J, with 9 bases between. The germline gives CDR1 KGHSH, CDR2 LQKENI. CDR3 length: 15 residues. Sequencing was done on a sample of PBMCs. This chain links TRBV18 with TRBJ1-3; D is unclear. The TCR was taken from a man between 60 and 75 years old with colorectal cancer. DNA of the CDR3: TGTGCCAGCTCACCGTGGGCAAACTCTGGAAACACCATATATTTT. This encodes CASSPWANSGNTIYF.